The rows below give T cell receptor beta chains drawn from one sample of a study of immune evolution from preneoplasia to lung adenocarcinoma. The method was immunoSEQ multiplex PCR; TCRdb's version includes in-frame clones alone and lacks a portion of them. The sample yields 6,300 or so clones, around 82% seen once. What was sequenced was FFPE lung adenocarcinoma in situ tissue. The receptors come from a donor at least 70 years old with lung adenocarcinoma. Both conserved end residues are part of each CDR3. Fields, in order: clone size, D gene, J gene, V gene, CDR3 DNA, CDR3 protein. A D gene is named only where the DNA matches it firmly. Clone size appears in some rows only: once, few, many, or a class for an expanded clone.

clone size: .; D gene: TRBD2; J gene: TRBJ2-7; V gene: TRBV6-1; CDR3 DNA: TGTGCCAGCAGTGAAGGGACTAGCGGGAGCTACGAGCAGTACTTC; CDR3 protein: CASSEGTSGSYEQYF
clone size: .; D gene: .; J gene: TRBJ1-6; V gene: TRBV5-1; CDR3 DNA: TGCGCCAGCAGCTCGGGAAATTCACCCCTCCACTTT; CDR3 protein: CASSSGNSPLHF
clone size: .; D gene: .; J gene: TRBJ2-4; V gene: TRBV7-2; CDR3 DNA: TGTGCCAGCAGCCTTGGAAGGGCGGGCAACATTCAGTACTTC; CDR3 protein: CASSLGRAGNIQYF
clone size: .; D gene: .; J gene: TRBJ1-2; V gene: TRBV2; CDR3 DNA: TGTGCCAGCAGTGAGATCCTCCGAGATGATGGCTACACCTTC; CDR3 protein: CASSEILRDDGYTF
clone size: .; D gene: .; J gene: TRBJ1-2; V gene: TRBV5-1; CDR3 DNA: TGCGCCAGCAGCTTCGAGGGGGATTATGGCTACACCTTC; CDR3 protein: CASSFEGDYGYTF
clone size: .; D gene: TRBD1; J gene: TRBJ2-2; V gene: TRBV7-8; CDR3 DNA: TGTGCCAGCAGCTGGGGGACAGGGCCCGGGGAGCTGTTTTTT; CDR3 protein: CASSWGTGPGELFF
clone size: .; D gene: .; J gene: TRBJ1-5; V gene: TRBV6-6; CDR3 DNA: TGTGCCAGCAGTTATGGGGGAAGTCAGCCCCAGCATTTT; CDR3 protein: CASSYGGSQPQHF
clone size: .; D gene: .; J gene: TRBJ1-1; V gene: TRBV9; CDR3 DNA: TGTGCCAGCAGCGTAGTCGGGGAAGGCACTGAAGCTTTCTTT; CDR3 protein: CASSVVGEGTEAFF
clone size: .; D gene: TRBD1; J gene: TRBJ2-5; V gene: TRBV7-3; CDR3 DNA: TGTGCCAGCAGCACAACAGGGGATGAGACCCAGTACTTC; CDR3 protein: CASSTTGDETQYF
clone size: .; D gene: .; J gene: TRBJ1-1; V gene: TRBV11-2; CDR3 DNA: TGTGCCTCGATCCGGGATTTCGGGAACACTGAAGCTTTCTTT; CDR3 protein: CASIRDFGNTEAFF
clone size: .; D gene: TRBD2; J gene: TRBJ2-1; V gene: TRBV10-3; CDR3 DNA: TGTGCCATCAGGGGACTAGCGGGAGTCAATGAGCAGTTCTTC; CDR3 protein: CAIRGLAGVNEQFF
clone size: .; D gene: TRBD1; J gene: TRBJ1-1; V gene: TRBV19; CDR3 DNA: TGTGCCAGTGGGGACAGGAGTACTGAAGCTTTCTTT; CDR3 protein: CASGDRSTEAFF
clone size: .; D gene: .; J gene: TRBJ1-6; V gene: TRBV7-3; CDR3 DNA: TGTGCCAGCAGCTTACTGCGAGGGAATTCACCCCTCCACTTT; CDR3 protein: CASSLLRGNSPLHF
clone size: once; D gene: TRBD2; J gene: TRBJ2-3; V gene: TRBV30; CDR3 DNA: TGTGCCTGGGCAACTAGCGGGGTTAGCACAGATACGCAGTATTTT; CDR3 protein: CAWATSGVSTDTQYF
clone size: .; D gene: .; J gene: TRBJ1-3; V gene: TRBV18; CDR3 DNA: TGTGCCAGCTTATTGGACCTCTCTGGAAACACCATATATTTT; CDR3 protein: CASLLDLSGNTIYF
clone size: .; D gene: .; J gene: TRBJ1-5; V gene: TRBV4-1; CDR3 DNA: TGCGCCAGCAGCCAAGATTCTGGGTTTCAGCCCCAGCATTTT; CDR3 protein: CASSQDSGFQPQHF
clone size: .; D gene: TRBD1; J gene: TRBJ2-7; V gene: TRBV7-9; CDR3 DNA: TGTGCCAGCAGGGCGCAGGGGGAATCCTACGAGCAGTACTTC; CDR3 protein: CASRAQGESYEQYF
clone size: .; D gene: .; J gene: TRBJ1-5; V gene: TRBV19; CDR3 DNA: TGTGCCAGTAGTATCGTGGGAGTTGGCAATCAGCCCCAGCATTTT; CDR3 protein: CASSIVGVGNQPQHF
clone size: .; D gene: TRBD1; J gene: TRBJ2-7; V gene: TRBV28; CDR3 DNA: TGTGCCACCCTCGGGACAGCGGACTCCTACGAGCAGTACTTC; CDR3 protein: CATLGTADSYEQYF
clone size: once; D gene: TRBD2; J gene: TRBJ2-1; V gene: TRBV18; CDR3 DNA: TGTGCCAGCTCACCATACGTCCGGACTAGCGGTCCCAGTGCGTATGAGCAGTTCTTC; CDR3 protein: CASSPYVRTSGPSAYEQFF
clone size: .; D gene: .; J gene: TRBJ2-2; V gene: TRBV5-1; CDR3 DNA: TGCGCCAGCCACCCGGCGGCAGGGCGGGACGGGGAGCTGTTTTTT; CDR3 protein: CASHPAAGRDGELFF
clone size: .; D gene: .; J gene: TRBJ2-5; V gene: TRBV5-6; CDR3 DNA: TGTGCCAGCAGTTCCGTAGGGGGGGCAGGGGAGACCCAGTACTTC; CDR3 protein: CASSSVGGAGETQYF
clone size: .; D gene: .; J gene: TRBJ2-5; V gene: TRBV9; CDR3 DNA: TGTGCCAGCAGCGTTGAAGGGCCGGAGACCCAGTACTTC; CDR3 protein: CASSVEGPETQYF
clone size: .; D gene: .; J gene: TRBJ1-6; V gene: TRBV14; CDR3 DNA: TGTGCCAGCAGCCTATCGACCGGGACACCCCTCCACTTT; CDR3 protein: CASSLSTGTPLHF
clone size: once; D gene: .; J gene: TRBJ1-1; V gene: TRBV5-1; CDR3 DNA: TGCGCCAGCAGCTTGGGGGCAGGGAACACTGAAGCTTTCTTT; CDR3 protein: CASSLGAGNTEAFF
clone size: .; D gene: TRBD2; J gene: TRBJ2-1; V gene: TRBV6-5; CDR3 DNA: TGTGCCAGCAGTCCAACTAGCGGGACTGAGCAGTTCTTC; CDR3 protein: CASSPTSGTEQFF
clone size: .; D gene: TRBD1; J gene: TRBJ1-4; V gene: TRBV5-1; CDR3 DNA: TGCGCCAGCAGCTCACAGGGGGCAGGGGAAAAACTGTTTTTT; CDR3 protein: CASSSQGAGEKLFF
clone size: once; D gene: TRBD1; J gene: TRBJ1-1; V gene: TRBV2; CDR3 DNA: TGTGCCAGCAGTGAAGAAGGGACAGTGAACACTGAAGCTTTCTTT; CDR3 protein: CASSEEGTVNTEAFF
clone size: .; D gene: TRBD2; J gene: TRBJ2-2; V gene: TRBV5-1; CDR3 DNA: TGCGCCAGCAGCGAAGCCCCTAGCGGTTCCGCCGGGGAGCTGTTTTTT; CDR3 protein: CASSEAPSGSAGELFF
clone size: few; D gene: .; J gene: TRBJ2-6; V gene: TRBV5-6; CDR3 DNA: TGTGCCAGCAGCTTGCGGTCTGGGGCCAACGTCCTGACTTTC; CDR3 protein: CASSLRSGANVLTF
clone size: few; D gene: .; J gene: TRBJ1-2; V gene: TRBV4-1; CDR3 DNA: TGCGCCAGCAGCCAAGGAGGGTCCAACTATGGCTACACCTTC; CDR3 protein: CASSQGGSNYGYTF
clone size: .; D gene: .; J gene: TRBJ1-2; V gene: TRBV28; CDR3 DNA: TGTGCCAGCAGTTTATGGAGGGTGTATGGCTACACCTTC; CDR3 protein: CASSLWRVYGYTF